Listed below are T cell receptor beta chains from one sample, sequenced in a study of cytomegalovirus exposure and HLA in healthy donors. The data were produced by immunoSEQ multiplex PCR, yet TCRdb's version contains in-frame clones alone and is incomplete. This table has roughly 98,000 clones, 70% to 90% appearing once. The sample taken for sequencing was PBMCs. The receptor source for this set is a woman younger than 45 in good health and CMV-seronegative. CDR3s include the opening cysteine and the closing phenylalanine or tryptophan. Fields, in order: clone size, D gene, V gene, J gene, CDR3 DNA, CDR3 protein. The D gene is left open where the match is weak. Clone size is not always given. Where it is, it says once, few, many or a class for expanded clones.

clone_size: -; d_call: TRBD1; v_call: TRBV2; j_call: TRBJ1-1; cdr3_nt: TGTGCCAGCAGTGAGTTACAGGGGGCTCTGACTGAAGCTTTCTTT; cdr3_aa: CASSELQGALTEAFF
clone_size: -; d_call: TRBD2; v_call: TRBV6-4; j_call: TRBJ2-1; cdr3_nt: TGTGCCAGCAGTGACTGGGCGGGAGCCTCACCTCGTCAGCAGTTCTTC; cdr3_aa: CASSDWAGASPRQQFF
clone_size: -; d_call: -; v_call: TRBV7-8; j_call: TRBJ1-2; cdr3_nt: TGTGCCAGCAGCTTAGTCAGACAACCTAACTATGGCTACACCTTC; cdr3_aa: CASSLVRQPNYGYTF
clone_size: -; d_call: TRBD1; v_call: TRBV5-6; j_call: TRBJ1-1; cdr3_nt: TGTGCCAGCAGCTCGAACAGGGGTGAAGCTTTCTTT; cdr3_aa: CASSSNRGEAFF
clone_size: few; d_call: -; v_call: TRBV7-8; j_call: TRBJ2-5; cdr3_nt: TGTGCCAGCAGCTTAGGCTGGCGGTCGTACCAAGAGACCCAGTACTTC; cdr3_aa: CASSLGWRSYQETQYF
clone_size: -; d_call: TRBD1; v_call: TRBV19; j_call: TRBJ2-7; cdr3_nt: TGTGCCAGTAGTTCGGACAGGGGATTTCCCTACGAGCAGTACTTC; cdr3_aa: CASSSDRGFPYEQYF
clone_size: -; d_call: -; v_call: TRBV18; j_call: TRBJ2-5; cdr3_nt: TGTGCCAGCTCACCTAGCGAGACCCAGTACTTC; cdr3_aa: CASSPSETQYF
clone_size: -; d_call: -; v_call: TRBV5-4; j_call: TRBJ1-4; cdr3_nt: TGTGCCAGCAGTCCCGGCGGAACTAATGAAAAACTGTTTTTT; cdr3_aa: CASSPGGTNEKLFF
clone_size: -; d_call: TRBD1; v_call: TRBV4-1; j_call: TRBJ1-2; cdr3_nt: TGCGCCAGCAGTTGGGGACAGTATGGCTACACCTTC; cdr3_aa: CASSWGQYGYTF
clone_size: -; d_call: -; v_call: TRBV6-6; j_call: TRBJ2-7; cdr3_nt: TGTGCCTCCAGCCCGAGGTACGAGCAGTACTTC; cdr3_aa: CASSPRYEQYF
clone_size: -; d_call: TRBD1; v_call: TRBV19; j_call: TRBJ1-1; cdr3_nt: TGTGCCAGTAGTAGGGACCGACAGGGGGTGAGGACTGAAGCTTTCTTT; cdr3_aa: CASSRDRQGVRTEAFF
clone_size: -; d_call: TRBD1; v_call: TRBV28; j_call: TRBJ2-7; cdr3_nt: TGTGCCAGCAGTTTCCCGACAGGGGGCGACCCCTACGAGCAGTACTTC; cdr3_aa: CASSFPTGGDPYEQYF
clone_size: -; d_call: -; v_call: TRBV6-1; j_call: TRBJ1-3; cdr3_nt: TGTGCCAGCAGTGAAGCACAACAGAGGGACACCATATATTTT; cdr3_aa: CASSEAQQRDTIYF
clone_size: -; d_call: -; v_call: TRBV27; j_call: TRBJ1-2; cdr3_nt: TGTGCCAGCAGTCCGGCACCGGGACGGGGGGGAGGCGGCTACACCTTC; cdr3_aa: CASSPAPGRGGGGYTF
clone_size: -; d_call: TRBD1; v_call: TRBV6-5; j_call: TRBJ1-2; cdr3_nt: TGTGCCAGCAGTTCAGGGACAGGGGGTGGCTACACCTTC; cdr3_aa: CASSSGTGGGYTF
clone_size: -; d_call: -; v_call: TRBV7-8; j_call: TRBJ2-7; cdr3_nt: TGTGCCAGCAGCTTAGCGCTTTCCTCGCCACTACTCTACGAGCAGTACTTC; cdr3_aa: CASSLALSSPLLYEQYF
clone_size: -; d_call: -; v_call: TRBV5-4; j_call: TRBJ2-2; cdr3_nt: TGTGCCAGCTCCACTCAGACAGTCACCGGGGAGCTGTTTTTT; cdr3_aa: CASSTQTVTGELFF
clone_size: -; d_call: -; v_call: TRBV6-5; j_call: TRBJ2-5; cdr3_nt: TGTGCCAGCAGTCCCTCGGCAGGCCAACAAGAGACCCAGTACTTC; cdr3_aa: CASSPSAGQQETQYF
clone_size: once; d_call: TRBD1; v_call: TRBV29-1; j_call: TRBJ1-1; cdr3_nt: TGCAGCGCTTCAGGGGGCTGGGGGATGAACACTGAAGCTTTCTTT; cdr3_aa: CSASGGWGMNTEAFF
clone_size: -; d_call: -; v_call: TRBV9; j_call: TRBJ2-6; cdr3_nt: TGTGCCAGCAGCGTAGCAGGGGCCAACGTCCTGACTTTC; cdr3_aa: CASSVAGANVLTF
clone_size: -; d_call: -; v_call: TRBV19; j_call: TRBJ1-5; cdr3_nt: TGTGCCAGTAGTGTTAGAGACAGGAATCAGCCCCAGCATTTT; cdr3_aa: CASSVRDRNQPQHF
clone_size: -; d_call: -; v_call: TRBV7-3; j_call: TRBJ2-1; cdr3_nt: TGTGCCAGCAGCTTAACGCGGGCAAGCTCCTACAATGAGCAGTTCTTC; cdr3_aa: CASSLTRASSYNEQFF
clone_size: -; d_call: -; v_call: TRBV6-1; j_call: TRBJ2-5; cdr3_nt: TGTGCCAGCAGTCGGAAAGGGGAACCCCAAGAGACCCAGTACTTC; cdr3_aa: CASSRKGEPQETQYF
clone_size: -; d_call: -; v_call: TRBV5-1; j_call: TRBJ1-1; cdr3_nt: TGCGCCAGCAGCTTCCGGGGGGCAGACACTGAAGCTTTCTTT; cdr3_aa: CASSFRGADTEAFF
clone_size: -; d_call: -; v_call: TRBV5-5; j_call: TRBJ2-7; cdr3_nt: TGTGCCAGCAGCTTGGATCTAGCCTTCTCCTACGAGCAGTACTTC; cdr3_aa: CASSLDLAFSYEQYF
clone_size: -; d_call: -; v_call: TRBV7-9; j_call: TRBJ2-7; cdr3_nt: TGTGCCAGCAGCTTAAACGGGCGGAGGGGCCACGAGCAGTACTTC; cdr3_aa: CASSLNGRRGHEQYF
clone_size: -; d_call: -; v_call: TRBV7-9; j_call: TRBJ2-7; cdr3_nt: TGTGCCAGCAGCTTAGTATTCAGGGGTAACGAGCAGTACTTC; cdr3_aa: CASSLVFRGNEQYF
clone_size: -; d_call: TRBD1; v_call: TRBV19; j_call: TRBJ2-6; cdr3_nt: TGTGCCAGTAAGGGACAGGGCTTCTCTGGGGCCAACGTCCTGACTTTC; cdr3_aa: CASKGQGFSGANVLTF
clone_size: -; d_call: TRBD1; v_call: TRBV5-6; j_call: TRBJ2-7; cdr3_nt: TGTGCCAGCAGCCACGGACAGGGGCGCTACGAGCAGTACTTC; cdr3_aa: CASSHGQGRYEQYF
clone_size: -; d_call: TRBD1; v_call: TRBV7-6; j_call: TRBJ2-1; cdr3_nt: TGTGCCAGCAGCTCGGCGACAGGGGTGGGCGGCAATGAGCAGTTCTTC; cdr3_aa: CASSSATGVGGNEQFF
clone_size: -; d_call: -; v_call: TRBV11-2; j_call: TRBJ1-1; cdr3_nt: TGTGCCAGCAGCCCCGGGGTGGGGTTAGCGGCTTTCTTT; cdr3_aa: CASSPGVGLAAFF
clone_size: -; d_call: -; v_call: TRBV9; j_call: TRBJ1-3; cdr3_nt: TGTGCCAGAGATAAGGGGCGCGATGGAAACACCATATATTTT; cdr3_aa: CARDKGRDGNTIYF
clone_size: -; d_call: TRBD1; v_call: TRBV7-7; j_call: TRBJ1-5; cdr3_nt: TGTGCCAGCAGCACCCGACAGGGGAATCAGCCCCAGCATTTT; cdr3_aa: CASSTRQGNQPQHF
clone_size: -; d_call: TRBD1; v_call: TRBV27; j_call: TRBJ1-5; cdr3_nt: TGTGCCAGCAGCCGGACAGGGTTGGGTTTAAGCAATCAGCCCCAGCATTTT; cdr3_aa: CASSRTGLGLSNQPQHF
clone_size: -; d_call: TRBD2; v_call: TRBV29-1; j_call: TRBJ2-3; cdr3_nt: TGCAGCGTTGATGCGGGAGGGACAGATACGCAGTATTTT; cdr3_aa: CSVDAGGTDTQYF
clone_size: -; d_call: -; v_call: TRBV12-5; j_call: TRBJ2-2; cdr3_nt: TGTGCTAGTGGTTTCTGGCGGGGATCCACCGGGGAGCTGTTTTTT; cdr3_aa: CASGFWRGSTGELFF
clone_size: -; d_call: -; v_call: TRBV9; j_call: TRBJ2-5; cdr3_nt: TGTGCCAGCAGCTCTCCACGTAAGGGGGGGGAAGAGACCCAGTACTTC; cdr3_aa: CASSSPRKGGEETQYF
clone_size: -; d_call: TRBD1; v_call: TRBV29-1; j_call: TRBJ1-4; cdr3_nt: TGCAGCGTGAAGGGGGGGACAGGGAACGAAAAACTGTTTTTT; cdr3_aa: CSVKGGTGNEKLFF
clone_size: -; d_call: TRBD1; v_call: TRBV5-1; j_call: TRBJ1-4; cdr3_nt: TGCGCCAGCAGCTTACTACAGGGGGCTCAGGAAAAACTGTTTTTT; cdr3_aa: CASSLLQGAQEKLFF
clone_size: many; d_call: TRBD1; v_call: TRBV10-1; j_call: TRBJ1-5; cdr3_nt: TGCGCCAGCCCCGGGACAGGACATCAGCCCCAGCATTTT; cdr3_aa: CASPGTGHQPQHF
clone_size: -; d_call: TRBD1; v_call: TRBV11-1; j_call: TRBJ1-1; cdr3_nt: TGTGCCAGCAGTTTCGCCGGGACAGGGAAGGGAGCTTTCTTT; cdr3_aa: CASSFAGTGKGAFF